The clone carrying this T cell receptor (beta chain) was picked up many times. As CD8+CD4-CCR7+CD45RA+ cells, naive CD8 T cells were sorted. Per the germline V gene, CDR1 is SGHNT and CDR2 is YYREEE (reference sequence). CDR3 length equals 16 residues. Trimming removed 1 base from V and 3 bases from J; junction bases left unmatched: 6. The entry originates in a study of molecular identifiers for immune sequencing clone quantification. TCRdb re-analysed the PCR reads in MiXCR, keeping a single row per CDR3 protein. The repertoire has 60,000 to 70,000 distinct CDR3 sequences, approximately 18% of them found once; the top ten carry 1.4%.

This TCR derives from a human donor in good health. Some libraries in this study had Jurkat cell RNA spiked in. The specimen was naive CD8+ T cells from blood, with Jurkat cell RNA spiked in. The subset was: FACS-sorted CD8+CD4-CCR7+CD45RA+ naive T cells. J is TRBJ2-3 and V is TRBV5-4, with TRBD2 matching 9 bases. CDR3 DNA sequence: TGTGCCAGCAGCTTGCTCACTAGCGGGTATACAGATACGCAGTATTTT. It translates to CASSLLTSGYTDTQYF.